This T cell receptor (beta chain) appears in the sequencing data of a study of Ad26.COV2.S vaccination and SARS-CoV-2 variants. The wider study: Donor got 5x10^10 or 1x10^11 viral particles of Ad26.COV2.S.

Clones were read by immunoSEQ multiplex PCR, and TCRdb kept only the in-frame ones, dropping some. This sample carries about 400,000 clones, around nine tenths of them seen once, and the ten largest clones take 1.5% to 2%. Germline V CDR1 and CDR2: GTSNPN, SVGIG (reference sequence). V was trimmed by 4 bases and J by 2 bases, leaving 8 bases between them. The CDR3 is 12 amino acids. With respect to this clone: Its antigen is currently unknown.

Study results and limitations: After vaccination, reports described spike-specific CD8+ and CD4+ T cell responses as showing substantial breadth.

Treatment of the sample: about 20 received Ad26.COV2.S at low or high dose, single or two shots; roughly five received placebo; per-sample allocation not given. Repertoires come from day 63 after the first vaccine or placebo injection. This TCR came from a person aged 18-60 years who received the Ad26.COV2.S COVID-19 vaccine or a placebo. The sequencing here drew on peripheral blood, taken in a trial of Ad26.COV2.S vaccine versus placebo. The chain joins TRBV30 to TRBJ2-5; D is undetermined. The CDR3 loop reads CAWIYGQETQYF. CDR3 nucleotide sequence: TGTGCCTGGATTTACGGTCAAGAGACCCAGTACTTC.